This paragraph reports one TCR beta chain. The sample comes from a study of early T cells in non-severe SARS-CoV-2 infection. Turning to the study itself: Unpaired chains resulted from sequencing bulk RNA of unsorted whole blood.

This CDR3 comprises 15 residues. V was cut by 1 base and J by 10 bases, with 16 bases left in between. Germline CDR1 reads SEHNR; CDR2 reads FQNEAQ (reference sequence). As part of library construction, unique molecular identifiers were attached to individual cDNA molecules. One entry per CDR3 protein, called by TCRdb with MiXCR from the 5' RACE reads. Of approximately 27,000 distinct CDR3 sequences in the sample, under 6% are singletons; the top ten hold around 5.2%. This chain links TRBV7-9 with TRBJ1-4, with D perhaps matching TRBD1 (6 bases). The source is an adult who was a healthcare worker with PCR-confirmed SARS-CoV-2 infection or an uninfected control (not recorded which). Sequencing was carried out using whole blood. CDR3 nucleotides: TGTGCCAGCAGCTTAGAGACAGGCAGGGCCGGAAAACTGTTTTTT. Its translation is CASSLETGRAGKLFF.